What follows is one TCR beta chain and its context. This sample stems from a study of Ad26.COV2.S vaccination and SARS-CoV-2 variants. Treatment: around 19 received Ad26.COV2.S at low or high dose, single or two shots; roughly 5 received placebo; per-sample allocation not given. Repertoires come from day 63 after the first vaccine or placebo injection. The CDR3 sequence is 15 residues long. The V gene lost 2 bases and the J gene lost 7 bases, with 15 bases spanning the gap. Germline V lookup: CDR1 MNHEY, CDR2 SMNVEV (reference sequence). Assay: immunoSEQ multiplex PCR; the TCRdb copy retains only in-frame clones and omits some. Altogether some 390,000 clones are present, less than 90% being singletons, with the ten largest covering 3.5%.

The sample in question was peripheral blood, obtained in a trial of Ad26.COV2.S vaccine versus placebo. The chain uses TRBV27 and TRBJ2-1; no clear D gene. The clonotype was recovered from a person aged 18-60 years who received the Ad26.COV2.S COVID-19 vaccine or a placebo. As DNA, the CDR3 is TGTGCCAGCAGTTTAGCTAGTCTTAGGGTAAATGAGCAGTTCTTC. Translating it yields CASSLASLRVNEQFF.